These 24 T cell receptor beta chains were all obtained from the same sample, sequenced in a study of blood T cell repertoires in COVID-19. Some clones are missing from TCRdb's copy, which holds only in-frame ones; the method was immunoSEQ multiplex PCR. Among under 250,000 clones, 70% to 80% were seen once, and the ten largest hold around 6%. Sequenced sample: peripheral blood. The receptors come from a woman aged 40 to 50 with COVID-19, enrolled during active disease.

This rearrangement joins TRBV5-5 to TRBJ1-3, with a weak D call TRBD1 (5 bases). V lost 3 bases to trimming and J lost 0 bases, with 10 bases between them. CDR1 SGHKS and CDR2 YYEKEE come from the germline V gene (reference sequence). The CDR3 loop spans 15 amino acids. As DNA, the CDR3 is TGTGCCAGCAGCTCCGACAGTCACTCTGGAAACACCATATATTTT. Amino acids: CASSSDSHSGNTIYF.

The chain employs TRBV7-3 and TRBJ1-1; 8 bases fit TRBD1. The CDR3 extends over 14 amino acids. The V gene end was trimmed by 4 bases and the J gene end by 1 base; junction bases not matched to a gene: 2. Germline CDR1 is SGHTA and CDR2 is FQGTGA. The CDR3 sequence is CASSSGQGNTEAFF. CDR3 DNA: TGTGCCAGCAGCTCAGGACAGGGGAACACTGAAGCTTTCTTT.

This chain uses TRBV19 with TRBJ2-7; TRBD2 is a possible D gene (6 bases). This CDR3 is built from 15 residues. Trimming took 8 bases from V and 0 from J, leaving 17 bases between them. Germline V gene data show CDR1 as LNHDA and CDR2 as SQIVND (reference sequence). CDR3 sequence: CASRVLGSGSYEQYF. The DNA for the CDR3 is TGTGCCAGTCGAGTATTGGGTAGCGGCTCCTACGAGCAGTACTTC.

The genes are TRBV5-1 and TRBJ2-5; 14 bases line up with TRBD2. The CDR3 has 17 amino acids. Trimming cost V 4 bases and J 5 bases; bases outside gene matches: 10. The V gene's germline CDR1 is SGHRS and CDR2 YFSETQ. CDR3 DNA sequence: TGCGCCAGCAGCCCTGGAGGACTAGCGGGAGGAGGGGAGACCCAGTACTTC. Residues: CASSPGGLAGGGETQYF.

J is TRBJ1-2 and V is TRBV2; TRBD1 agrees at 9 bases. CDR3 length equals 14 residues. Trimming at V came to 7 bases and at J to 2 bases, leaving 5 bases not matched to a gene. CDR1 is SNHLY, CDR2 FYNNEI, per germline. In DNA, the CDR3 is TGTGCCAGCAAACCGGGACAGGGAAACTATGGCTACACCTTC. It codes for CASKPGQGNYGYTF.

This clone has a single count. The genes are TRBV5-6 and TRBJ2-3; D remains unclear. Germline CDR1 SGHDT, CDR2 YYEEEE. This CDR3 contains 14 residues. Trimming removed 4 bases from V and 2 bases from J, with 11 bases in between. The CDR3 spells CASSQAVSTDTQYF. The DNA of the CDR3 is TGTGCCAGCAGCCAGGCAGTCTCCACAGATACGCAGTATTTT.

J is TRBJ2-3 and V is TRBV7-9, with D possibly TRBD2 on 6 matching bases. The CDR3 length is 15 residues. Trimming removed 5 bases at V and 4 bases at J, with 16 bases between. Germline values: CDR1 SEHNR, CDR2 FQNEAQ (reference sequence). DNA of the CDR3: TGTGCCAGCAGCCAGGTGGGGGGAGGCTCAGATACGCAGTATTTT. Its translation is CASSQVGGGSDTQYF.

The V call is TRBV10-3, the J call TRBJ1-2, with D perhaps TRBD1 (5 bases). This CDR3 contains 15 residues. V lost 8 bases, J lost 4 bases, and 20 bases lay in between. CDR1 is ENHRY, CDR2 SYGVKD, per germline. The CDR3 bases are TGTGCCATCTCGGGTCAGGGTGCAGTCGGCTATGGCTACACCTTC. Its translation: CAISGQGAVGYGYTF.

CDR3 residues: CASSQTSGGANEQFF. CDR3 in DNA: TGTGCCAGCAGCCAGACTAGCGGGGGGGCCAATGAGCAGTTCTTC. The J gene is TRBJ2-1, the V gene TRBV3-1 (or the pseudogene TRBV3-2); 14 bases are shared with TRBD2. CDR1 is LGHDT, CDR2 YNNKEL, per germline (reference sequence). V shed 3 bases, J shed 6 bases, and the junction held 1 base outside the gene matches. The CDR3 length is 15 residues.

The gene calls are TRBV4-2 and TRBJ2-1; the match to TRBD2 covers 8 bases. Germline-derived CDR1 and CDR2 are LGHNA and YNFKEQ. Trimming at V came to 4 bases and at J to 0 bases, leaving 5 bases not matched to a gene. The CDR3 runs to 16 residues. The CDR3 bases are TGTGCCAGCAGCCTACCGGCGGGAGGCTCCTACAATGAGCAGTTCTTC. Translation gives CASSLPAGGSYNEQFF.

This clone came up once. This chain uses TRBV11-3 with TRBJ2-2, with D perhaps TRBD1 (6 bases). The V gene's germline CDR1 is SGHNT and CDR2 YENEEA. Trimming took 0 bases from V and 5 from J, leaving 13 bases between them. The CDR3 spans 16 residues. CDR3 bases: TGTGCCAGCAGCTTAGAGATAACAGGGAGTACCGGGGAGCTGTTTTTT. Amino acid sequence: CASSLEITGSTGELFF.

This clone was counted only a few times. The genes are TRBV6-6 and TRBJ1-6; 11 bases match TRBD1. The ends lost 5 bases at V and 9 bases at J; junction bases unmatched: 6. This CDR3 region has 15 residues. Germline V CDR1 and CDR2: MNHNY, SVGAGI (reference sequence). The CDR3 loop reads CASSKGQGGASPLHF. CDR3 sequence (DNA): TGTGCCAGCAGTAAGGGACAGGGGGGGGCTTCACCCCTCCACTTT.

The rearrangement links TRBV2 to TRBJ2-7; D not resolved. Trimming removed 3 bases from V and 3 bases from J, with 6 bases in between. The CDR3 spans 12 residues. The germline V gene has CDR1 SNHLY and CDR2 FYNNEI. The CDR3 loop reads CASSENSYEQYF. The CDR3 nucleotides are TGTGCCAGCAGTGAGAACAGCTACGAGCAGTACTTC.

The table lists this clone with a few counts. The chain carries TRBV6-1 and TRBJ1-3; D remains ambiguous. CDR1 and CDR2 (germline): MNHNS, SASEGT. The CDR3 loop spans 13 amino acids. V shed 0 bases and J shed 12 bases, with 12 bases lying between them. CDR3: CASSEARRASIYF. The CDR3 DNA reads as TGTGCCAGCAGTGAAGCTCGGAGGGCTAGCATATATTTT.

This chain connects TRBV5-1 to TRBJ2-2; 11 bases match TRBD1. This CDR3 has 15 residues. V was pared by 5 bases and J by 4 bases, with 4 bases of the junction left unmatched. CDR1 and CDR2 from the germline V gene are SGHRS and YFSETQ. The CDR3 DNA follows: TGCGCCAGCAGACCAGGGACAGGGGGCACCGGGGAGCTGTTTTTT. It codes for CASRPGTGGTGELFF.

This chain links TRBV10-3 with TRBJ2-7, with D unresolved. Germline-derived CDR1 and CDR2 are ENHRY and SYGVKD. V was clipped by 4 bases and J by 2 bases, with 12 bases between them. CDR3 length equals 14 residues. CDR3 protein: CAISAGGNPYEQYF. As DNA, the CDR3 is TGTGCCATCAGTGCTGGCGGTAATCCCTACGAGCAGTACTTC.

Only a few counts were recorded for this clone. The chain is built from TRBV4-1 and TRBJ2-7, with unresolved D. The CDR3 spans 15 residues. The ends were cut back, 1 base at V and 4 bases at J, with 14 bases in the middle. Germline assignment: CDR1 MGHRA and CDR2 YSYEKL. The CDR3 reads CASSQADTGFYEQYF. CDR3 DNA sequence: TGCGCCAGCAGCCAAGCAGACACTGGATTTTACGAGCAGTACTTC.

This clone was picked up a small number of times. This chain links TRBV12-5 with TRBJ1-5; 9 bases align to TRBD1. The CDR3 totals 17 residues. CDR1 and CDR2 (germline): LGHNT, FRNRAP. V shed 2 bases and J 5 bases; nucleotides not matched to a gene: 10. CDR3 amino acids: CASGLLTGQGRDQPQHF. CDR3 nucleotides: TGTGCTAGTGGTTTGCTAACAGGACAGGGGAGGGATCAGCCCCAGCATTTT.

The chain has TRBV6-5 and TRBJ1-2, with D possibly being TRBD1 (5 bases). V lost 8 bases to trimming and J lost 2 bases, with 18 bases between them. The CDR3 spans 15 residues. Germline lookup yields CDR1 MNHEY and CDR2 SVGAGI. DNA of the CDR3: TGTGCCAGCTACTCCCAGGGCCACCTGAACTATGGCTACACCTTC. It translates to CASYSQGHLNYGYTF.

The V call is TRBV7-2, the J call TRBJ1-4; TRBD1 is a possible D gene (5 bases). The germline V gene encodes CDR1 SGHTA and CDR2 FQGNSA. This CDR3 comprises 14 residues. With 4 bases removed from V and 7 bases from J, the gap between germline ends came to 13 bases. CDR3 protein: CASSSRVGGEKLFF. CDR3 coding DNA: TGTGCCAGCAGCTCTCGGGTCGGGGGTGAAAAACTGTTTTTT.

The genes are TRBV4-1 and TRBJ2-3, with TRBD2 matching 7 bases. V lost 0 bases to trimming and J lost 6 bases; unmatched junction nucleotides: 9. Germline V gene lookup returns CDR1 MGHRA and CDR2 YSYEKL. The CDR3 is 16 residues long. This chain's CDR3 is CASSQDGGGSRDTQYF. The CDR3 DNA sequence: TGCGCCAGCAGCCAAGATGGAGGCGGGAGTAGGGATACGCAGTATTTT.

The chain links TRBV18 to TRBJ2-7, with 8 bases lining up with TRBD2. Germline V CDR1 and CDR2: KGHSH, LQKENI. V lost 6 bases, J lost 2 bases, and 12 bases stayed unmatched. This CDR3 contains 16 residues. CDR3 DNA: TGTGCCAGCTCCCCGTACGAACTAGCGGCGGCCTACGAGCAGTACTTC. Encoded protein: CASSPYELAAAYEQYF.

This chain uses TRBV19 with TRBJ2-7; 14 bases align to TRBD2. CDR1 is LNHDA, CDR2 SQIVND, per germline (reference sequence). The junction had 14 bases not matched to a gene; V was cut back by 0 bases and J by 4 bases. The CDR3 spans 20 residues. The CDR3 region is CASSIDYRVGLAGGSYEQYF. CDR3 DNA sequence: TGTGCCAGTAGTATAGATTACAGGGTTGGACTAGCGGGAGGATCATACGAGCAGTACTTC.

The chain employs TRBV5-1 and TRBJ2-7; TRBD2 matches 7 bases. From germline, CDR1 is SGHRS and CDR2 YFSETQ. This CDR3 has 14 amino acids. V trimming: 3 bases; J trimming: 3 bases; junction bases outside the gene matches: 6. As DNA, the CDR3 is TGCGCCAGCAGCTGGCTTGGGGGGGACTACGAGCAGTACTTC. This translates into CASSWLGGDYEQYF.